These 15 T cell receptor beta chains share one sample of origin, sequenced in a study of regulatory T cells in long-lasting Graves disease. TCR beta libraries were built with iRepertoire HTBI primers and Arm-PCR of CDR3 regions. TCRdb analysed the multiplex PCR reads with MiXCR anew, one entry per CDR3 protein. This sample has fewer than 350,000 distinct CDR3 sequences, with more than 15% found just once. Time point reported: newly diagnosed GD, antithyroid drugs for less than 3 months. There was RNA extracted from PBMCs, and the TCR library was made from it. The material sequenced was peripheral blood mononuclear cells (PBMCs), taken at new diagnosis, from a patient treated with antithyroid drugs. Source of these receptors: a female donor with Graves disease.

The chain uses TRBV20-1 and TRBJ2-7; maybe TRBD2 (5 bases). The CDR3 spans 14 residues. The V gene lost 3 bases and the J gene lost 2 bases, with 14 bases spanning the gap. Germline V CDR1 and CDR2: DFQATT, SNEGSKA (reference sequence). CDR3 sequence (DNA): TGCAGTGCTAGCTTGCCCGGGGTCGCCTACGAGCAGTACTTC. This sequence encodes CSASLPGVAYEQYF.

This clonotype showed up many times. The genes are TRBV9 and TRBJ2-7; D remains unclear. The CDR3 loop spans 15 amino acids. Trimming left V 0 bases short and J 0 bases short, with 10 bases between. Germline CDR1 reads SGDLS; CDR2 reads YYNGEE. Written as DNA, the CDR3 is TGTGCCAGCAGCGTAGGTGAAGGGATCTCCTACGAGCAGTACTTC. Protein: CASSVGEGISYEQYF.

This clonotype was recorded at least ten times. The V call is TRBV30, the J call TRBJ2-3, with 7 bases aligning to TRBD2. The trim removed 2 bases at V and 2 bases at J, leaving 4 bases unmatched. The CDR3 has 14 residues. Germline CDR1 reads GTSNPN; CDR2 reads SVGIG (reference sequence). Written as DNA, the CDR3 is TGTGCCTGGAGTATTAGCGGGTCCACAGATACGCAGTATTTT. Translation gives CAWSISGSTDTQYF.

To note about this clonotype: This may be a read error: a much more frequent sequence differs by one nucleotide. V and J are TRBV5-6 and TRBJ1-2; 7 nucleotides align to TRBD1. CDR3 length equals 12 residues. Looked up from germline, CDR1 is SGHDT and CDR2 is YYEEEE. The V segment lost 4 bases and the J segment 8 bases; nucleotides outside the gene matches: 5. The CDR3 sequence is CASSPGTVGYTF. In DNA form, the CDR3 reads TGTGCCAGCAGCCCCGGGACAGTAGGCTACACCTTC.

This clonotype has a handful of counts. The chain has TRBV15 and TRBJ2-7; the D gene is possibly TRBD1 (5 bases). Germline CDR1 is LNHNV and CDR2 is YYDKDF (reference sequence). V was cut by 1 base and J by 3 bases, with 13 bases left in between. The CDR3 has 15 amino acids. The CDR3 here is CATSRGDRLYYEQYF. The CDR3 bases are TGTGCCACCAGCAGAGGAGACAGATTATACTACGAGCAGTACTTC.

This clonotype appeared many times. V usage is TRBV29-1 and J usage is TRBJ2-5; 8 positions match TRBD2. CDR3 size: 13 residues. With 4 bases clipped from V and 4 bases from J, the junction kept 5 bases outside the gene matches. CDR1 is SQVTM and CDR2 is ANQGSEA in the germline V gene. The CDR3: CSVGRLAGETQYF. As DNA, the CDR3 is TGCAGCGTTGGTCGGCTAGCGGGAGAGACCCAGTACTTC.

The rearrangement uses TRBV5-1 and TRBJ1-3; perhaps TRBD1 as D (5 bases). From germline, CDR1 is SGHRS and CDR2 YFSETQ. CDR3 length equals 16 residues. The ends were cut back, 0 bases at V and 1 base at J, with 11 bases in the middle. CDR3 nucleotide sequence: TGCGCCAGCAGCTTGGGACAGACCATGTCTGGAAACACCATATATTTT. Its protein product is CASSLGQTMSGNTIYF.

The sample holds many counts of this clonotype. V gene TRBV7-9 combines with J gene TRBJ1-4, with 7 bases aligning to TRBD1. This CDR3 comprises 15 residues. The V segment lost 6 bases and the J segment 3 bases; nucleotides outside the gene matches: 7. Per germline, CDR1 SEHNR and CDR2 FQNEAQ (reference sequence). The CDR3 DNA reads as TGTGCCAGCAGATCGGACAGGAACCCTAATGAAAAACTGTTTTTT. This translates into CASRSDRNPNEKLFF.

This clonotype was recorded at least ten times. CDR3 DNA sequence: TGTGCCACCAGCAGAGATTTCTTAGCGGGAGATTACGAGCAGTACTTC. This encodes CATSRDFLAGDYEQYF. The V gene is TRBV15, the J gene TRBJ2-7, with 9 bases that match TRBD2. Germline V gene sequence: CDR1 LNHNV, CDR2 YYDKDF (reference sequence). The V and J ends lost 0 bases and 4 bases, in that order; junction bases with no gene match: 7. The CDR3 loop spans 16 amino acids. Full variable domain (rest looked up from reference TRBV15 and TRBJ2-7): DAMVIQNPRYQVTQFGKPVTLSCSQTLNHNVMYWYQQKSSQAPKLLFHYYDKDFNNEADTPDNFQSRRPNTSFCFLDIRSPGLGDTAMYLCATSRDFLAGDYEQYFGPGTRLTVT.

The chain carries TRBV11-3 and TRBJ1-4, with no clear D. The V end was cut by 0 bases, the J end by 0 bases, with 11 bases between. The CDR3 is 17 amino acids. Per germline, CDR1 SGHNT and CDR2 YENEEA. The CDR3 bases are TGTGCCAGCAGCTTAGATCTGGGTCCTGCAACTAATGAAAAACTGTTTTTT. It encodes CASSLDLGPATNEKLFF.

There are many counts of this clonotype. The V gene is TRBV19, the J gene TRBJ2-1, with 15 bases identical to TRBD2. In germline, CDR1 is LNHDA, CDR2 SQIVND (reference sequence). Trimming at V came to 3 bases and at J to 8 bases, leaving 11 bases not matched to a gene. The CDR3 runs to 18 residues. In DNA form, the CDR3 reads TGTGCCAGTAGTATTAGGACTAGCGGGAGGGCCTCCCGCGATGAGCAGTTCTTC. It specifies CASSIRTSGRASRDEQFF.

This clonotype was detected many times. V usage is TRBV7-8 and J usage is TRBJ2-3; 15 bases fit TRBD2. The CDR3 sequence is 16 residues long. Trimming at V came to 5 bases and at J to 6 bases, leaving 6 bases not matched to a gene. CDR1 SGHVS and CDR2 FQNEAQ come from the germline V gene. The DNA for the CDR3 is TGTGCCAGCAGCCCGTACGGGACTAGCGGGAGGGATACGCAGTATTTT. Translating it yields CASSPYGTSGRDTQYF.

This clonotype was seen repeatedly, ten times or more. The chain employs TRBV30 and TRBJ2-7, with D perhaps TRBD1 (6 bases). Germline V gene sequence: CDR1 GTSNPN, CDR2 SVGIG (reference sequence). The CDR3 is 13 amino acids. V lost 0 bases to trimming and J lost 5 bases, with 11 bases between them. The CDR3 loop reads CAWSVQGEDEQYF. The CDR3 bases are TGTGCCTGGAGTGTACAGGGAGAGGACGAGCAGTACTTC.

CDR3 nucleotide sequence: TGTGCCAGCAGTTTAATGTCGGGAGCGTCCTACGAGCAGTACTTC. It yields the protein CASSLMSGASYEQYF. This chain uses TRBV28 with TRBJ2-7, with a possible D match to TRBD2 (6 bases). Trimming left V 2 bases short and J 1 base short, with 12 bases between. Germline V lookup: CDR1 MDHEN, CDR2 SYDVKM. CDR3 length: 15 amino acids.

This clonotype was observed many times. V usage is TRBV20-1 and J usage is TRBJ2-1; D possibly uses TRBD1 or TRBD2 (5 bases each). V lost 5 bases, J lost 0 bases, and 14 bases lay in between. CDR1 DFQATT and CDR2 SNEGSKA come from the germline V gene (reference sequence). The length of the CDR3 is 15 residues. CDR3 sequence: CSASPGPPSYNEQFF. CDR3 in DNA: TGCAGTGCTTCTCCGGGACCCCCCTCCTACAATGAGCAGTTCTTC.